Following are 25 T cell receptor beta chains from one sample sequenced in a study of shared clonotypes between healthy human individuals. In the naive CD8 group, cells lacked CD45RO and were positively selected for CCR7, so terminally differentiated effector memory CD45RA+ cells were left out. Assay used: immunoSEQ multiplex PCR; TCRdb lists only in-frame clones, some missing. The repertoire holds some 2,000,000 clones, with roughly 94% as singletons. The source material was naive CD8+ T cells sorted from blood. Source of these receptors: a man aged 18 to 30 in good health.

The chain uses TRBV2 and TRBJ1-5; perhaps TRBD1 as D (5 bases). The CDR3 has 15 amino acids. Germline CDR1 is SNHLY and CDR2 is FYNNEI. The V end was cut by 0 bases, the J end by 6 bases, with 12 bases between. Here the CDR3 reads CASSEAGTALQPQHF. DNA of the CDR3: TGTGCCAGCAGTGAAGCGGGGACCGCGCTTCAGCCCCAGCATTTT.

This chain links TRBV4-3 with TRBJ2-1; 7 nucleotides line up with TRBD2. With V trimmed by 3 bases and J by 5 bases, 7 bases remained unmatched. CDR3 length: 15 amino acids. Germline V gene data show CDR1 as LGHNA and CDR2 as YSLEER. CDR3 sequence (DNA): TGCGCCAGCAGCCAGGACTGGGACTACAACAATGAGCAGTTCTTC. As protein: CASSQDWDYNNEQFF.

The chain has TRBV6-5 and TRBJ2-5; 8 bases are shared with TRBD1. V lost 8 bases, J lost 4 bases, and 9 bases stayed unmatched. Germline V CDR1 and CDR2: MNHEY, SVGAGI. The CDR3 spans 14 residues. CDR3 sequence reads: CASGPTGDGETQYF. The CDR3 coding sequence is TGTGCCAGCGGGCCGACAGGGGATGGAGAGACCCAGTACTTC.

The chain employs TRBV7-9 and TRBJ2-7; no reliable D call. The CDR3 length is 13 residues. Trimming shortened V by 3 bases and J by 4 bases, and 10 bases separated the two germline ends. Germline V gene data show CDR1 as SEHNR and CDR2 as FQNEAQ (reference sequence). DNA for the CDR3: TGTGCCAGCAGCTTTCCCCCAAAGTACGAGCAGTACTTC. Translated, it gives CASSFPPKYEQYF. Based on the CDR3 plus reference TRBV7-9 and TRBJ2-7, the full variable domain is DTGVSQNPRHKITKRGQNVTFRCDPISEHNRLYWYRQTLGQGPEFLTYFQNEAQLEKSRLLSDRFSAERPKGSFSTLEIQRTEQGDSAMYLCASSFPPKYEQYFGPGTRLTVT.

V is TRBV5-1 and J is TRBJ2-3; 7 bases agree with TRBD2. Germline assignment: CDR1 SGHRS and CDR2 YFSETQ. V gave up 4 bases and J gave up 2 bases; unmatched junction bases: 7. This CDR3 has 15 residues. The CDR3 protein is CASSKSAGYTDTQYF. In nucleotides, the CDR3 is TGCGCCAGCAGCAAGTCAGCGGGGTACACAGATACGCAGTATTTT.

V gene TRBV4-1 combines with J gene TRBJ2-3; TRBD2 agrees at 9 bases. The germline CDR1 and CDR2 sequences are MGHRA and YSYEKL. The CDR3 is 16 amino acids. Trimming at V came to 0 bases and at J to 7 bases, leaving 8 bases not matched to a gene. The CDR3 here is CASSQDLPAGGNTQYF. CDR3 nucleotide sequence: TGCGCCAGCAGCCAAGATCTTCCCGCGGGGGGGAATACGCAGTATTTT.

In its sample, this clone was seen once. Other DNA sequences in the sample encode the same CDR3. CDR3 sequence (DNA): TGCGCCAGCAGCCAAGGCGGGGGGTACGAGCAGTACTTC. Translating it yields CASSQGGGYEQYF. The V and J genes are TRBV4-1 and TRBJ2-7, with TRBD2 matching over 8 bases. Per germline, CDR1 MGHRA and CDR2 YSYEKL. The CDR3 has 13 amino acids. The J segment lost 4 bases and the V segment lost 1 base, leaving 0 bases of the junction unmatched.

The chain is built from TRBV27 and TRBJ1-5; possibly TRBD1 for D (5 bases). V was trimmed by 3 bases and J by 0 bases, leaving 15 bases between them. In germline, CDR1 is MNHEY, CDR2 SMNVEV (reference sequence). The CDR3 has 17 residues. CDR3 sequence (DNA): TGTGCCAGCAGTTTGACAGACAGAGACGATAGCAATCAGCCCCAGCATTTT. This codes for CASSLTDRDDSNQPQHF.

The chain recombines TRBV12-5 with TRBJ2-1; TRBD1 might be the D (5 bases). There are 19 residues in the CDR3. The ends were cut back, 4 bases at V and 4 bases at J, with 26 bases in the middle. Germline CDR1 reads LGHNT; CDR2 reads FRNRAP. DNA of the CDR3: TGTGCTAGTGGTTCCCGCGGACAACAAGGGCCCCTTAAGTACAATGAGCAGTTCTTC. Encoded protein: CASGSRGQQGPLKYNEQFF. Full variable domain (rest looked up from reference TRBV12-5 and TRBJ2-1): DARVTQTPRHKVTEMGQEVTMRCQPILGHNTVFWYRQTMMQGLELLAYFRNRAPLDDSGMPKDRFSAEMPDATLATLKIQPSEPRDSAVYFCASGSRGQQGPLKYNEQFFGPGTRLTVL.

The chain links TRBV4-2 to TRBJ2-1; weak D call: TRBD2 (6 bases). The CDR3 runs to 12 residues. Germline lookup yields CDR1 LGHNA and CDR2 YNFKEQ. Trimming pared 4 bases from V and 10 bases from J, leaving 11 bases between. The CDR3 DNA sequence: TGTGCCAGCAGCCTTCGGGGGTTCGAGCAGTTCTTC. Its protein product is CASSLRGFEQFF.

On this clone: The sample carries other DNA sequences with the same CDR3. The CDR3 spells CAISGLSGNTIYF. The DNA of the CDR3 is TGTGCCATCAGTGGACTCTCTGGAAACACCATATATTTT. The V call is TRBV10-3, the J call TRBJ1-3; D ambiguous. The germline V gene encodes CDR1 ENHRY and CDR2 SYGVKD. With 4 bases removed from V and 0 bases from J, the gap between germline ends came to 4 bases. This CDR3 region has 13 residues.

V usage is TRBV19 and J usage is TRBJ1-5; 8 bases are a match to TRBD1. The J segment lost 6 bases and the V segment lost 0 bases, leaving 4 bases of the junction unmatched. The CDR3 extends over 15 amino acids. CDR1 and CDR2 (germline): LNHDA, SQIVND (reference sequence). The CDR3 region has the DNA TGTGCCAGTAGTATAGATCAAGACAGGGGTCAGCCCCAGCATTTT. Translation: CASSIDQDRGQPQHF. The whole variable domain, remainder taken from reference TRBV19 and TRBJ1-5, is DGGITQSPKYLFRKEGQNVTLSCEQNLNHDAMYWYRQDPGQGLRLIYYSQIVNDFQKGDIAEGYSVSREKKESFPLTVTSAQKNPTAFYLCASSIDQDRGQPQHFGDGTRLSIL.

The DNA for the CDR3 is TGTGCCAGCAGCTTCCCCGGTGGACAGGGGGGCGAGCAGTACTTC. Residues: CASSFPGGQGGEQYF. The genes are TRBV11-2 and TRBJ2-7; 10 bases map to TRBD1. The CDR3 extends over 15 amino acids. The V and J ends lost 3 bases and 6 bases, in that order; junction bases with no gene match: 8. CDR1 SGHAT and CDR2 FQNNGV come from the germline V gene.

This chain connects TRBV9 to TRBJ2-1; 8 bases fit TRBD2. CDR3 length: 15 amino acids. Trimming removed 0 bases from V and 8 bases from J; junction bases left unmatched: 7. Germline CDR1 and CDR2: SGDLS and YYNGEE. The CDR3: CASSVELAEKDEQFF. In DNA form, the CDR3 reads TGTGCCAGCAGCGTAGAACTAGCGGAAAAGGATGAGCAGTTCTTC.

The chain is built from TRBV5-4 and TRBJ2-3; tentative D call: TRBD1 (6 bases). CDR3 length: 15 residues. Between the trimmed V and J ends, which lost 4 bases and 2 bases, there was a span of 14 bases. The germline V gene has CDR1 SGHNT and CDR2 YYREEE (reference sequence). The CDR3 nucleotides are TGTGCCAGCAGCCCGACCCAGGGGTCCACAGATACGCAGTATTTT. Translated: CASSPTQGSTDTQYF.

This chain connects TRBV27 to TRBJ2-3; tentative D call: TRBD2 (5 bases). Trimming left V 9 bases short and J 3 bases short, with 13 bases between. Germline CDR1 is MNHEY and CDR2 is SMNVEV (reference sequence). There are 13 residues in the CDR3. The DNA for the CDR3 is TGTGCCAGTCAAGTAGAGGGTACAGATACGCAGTATTTT. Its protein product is CASQVEGTDTQYF.

CDR3 in DNA: TGTGCCAGCAGCTTTACTAGCACCATAGATACGCAGTATTTT. As protein: CASSFTSTIDTQYF. This chain connects TRBV5-6 to TRBJ2-3, with D possibly being TRBD2 (6 bases). The CDR3 has 14 residues. The V and J ends lost 2 bases and 5 bases respectively, with 12 bases between them. The germline V gene encodes CDR1 SGHDT and CDR2 YYEEEE.

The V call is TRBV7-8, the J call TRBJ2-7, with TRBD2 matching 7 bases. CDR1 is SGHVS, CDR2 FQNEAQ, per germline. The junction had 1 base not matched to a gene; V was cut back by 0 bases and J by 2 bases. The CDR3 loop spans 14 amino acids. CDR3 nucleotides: TGTGCCAGCAGCTTAGCGGGAGGGACCTACGAGCAGTACTTC. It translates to CASSLAGGTYEQYF.

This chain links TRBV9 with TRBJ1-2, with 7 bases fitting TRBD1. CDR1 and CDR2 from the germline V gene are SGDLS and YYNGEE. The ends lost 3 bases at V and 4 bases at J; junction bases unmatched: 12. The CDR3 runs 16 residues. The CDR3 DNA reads TGTGCCAGCAGCGCAGACAGGGTATCCCCCCTCTATGGCTACACCTTC. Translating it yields CASSADRVSPLYGYTF.

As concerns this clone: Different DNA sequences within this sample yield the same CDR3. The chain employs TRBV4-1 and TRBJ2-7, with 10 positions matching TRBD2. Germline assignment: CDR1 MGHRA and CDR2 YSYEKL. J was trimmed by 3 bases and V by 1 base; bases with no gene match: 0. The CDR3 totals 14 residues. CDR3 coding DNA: TGCGCCAGCAGCCAAGGGACTAGCGGCTACGAGCAGTACTTC. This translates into CASSQGTSGYEQYF.

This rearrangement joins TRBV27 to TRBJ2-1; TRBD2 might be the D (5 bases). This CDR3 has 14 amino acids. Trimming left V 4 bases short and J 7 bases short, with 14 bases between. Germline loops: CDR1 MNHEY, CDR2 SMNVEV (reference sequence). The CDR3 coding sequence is TGTGCCAGCAGTTCCACCTACCCGGGGAATGAGCAGTTCTTC. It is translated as CASSSTYPGNEQFF.

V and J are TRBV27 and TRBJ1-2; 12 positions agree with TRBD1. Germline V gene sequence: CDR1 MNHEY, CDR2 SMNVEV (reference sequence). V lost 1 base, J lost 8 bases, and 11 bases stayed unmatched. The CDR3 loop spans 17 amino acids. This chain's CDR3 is CASSLWTPGTGGGGYTF. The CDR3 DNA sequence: TGTGCCAGCAGTTTATGGACCCCCGGGACAGGGGGCGGCGGCTACACCTTC.

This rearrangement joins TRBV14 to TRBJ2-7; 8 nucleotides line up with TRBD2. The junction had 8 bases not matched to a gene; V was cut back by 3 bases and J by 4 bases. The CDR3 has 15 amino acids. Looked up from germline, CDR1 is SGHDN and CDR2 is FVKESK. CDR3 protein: CASSHIAGLYYEQYF. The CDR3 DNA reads TGTGCCAGCAGCCACATAGCGGGACTTTATTACGAGCAGTACTTC.

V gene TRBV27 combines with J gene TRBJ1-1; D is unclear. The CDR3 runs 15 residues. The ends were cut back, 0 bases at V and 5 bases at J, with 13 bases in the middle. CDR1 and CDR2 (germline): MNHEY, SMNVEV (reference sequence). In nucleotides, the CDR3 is TGTGCCAGCAGTTTATCTCCGCGGCCGGGGACTGAAGCTTTCTTT. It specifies CASSLSPRPGTEAFF.

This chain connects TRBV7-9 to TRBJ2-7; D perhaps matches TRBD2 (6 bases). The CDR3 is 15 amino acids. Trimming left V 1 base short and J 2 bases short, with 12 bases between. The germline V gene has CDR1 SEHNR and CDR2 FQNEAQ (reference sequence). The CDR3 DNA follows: TGTGCCAGCAGCTTAGAGGGACTGCTCCCCTACGAGCAGTACTTC. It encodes CASSLEGLLPYEQYF.